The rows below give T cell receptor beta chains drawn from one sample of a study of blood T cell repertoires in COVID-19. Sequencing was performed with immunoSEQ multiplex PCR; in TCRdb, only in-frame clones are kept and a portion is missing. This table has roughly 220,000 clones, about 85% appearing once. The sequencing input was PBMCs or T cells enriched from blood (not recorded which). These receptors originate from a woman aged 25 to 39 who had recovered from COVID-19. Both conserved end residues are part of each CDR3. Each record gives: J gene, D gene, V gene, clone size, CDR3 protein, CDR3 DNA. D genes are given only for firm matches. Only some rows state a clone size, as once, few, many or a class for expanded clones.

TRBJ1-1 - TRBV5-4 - CASSFMKEGTEAFF TGTGCCAGCAGCTTTATGAAGGAGGGCACTGAAGCTTTCTTT
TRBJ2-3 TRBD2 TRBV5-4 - CASSLNLAGADTQYF TGTGCCAGCAGCTTGAACCTAGCGGGGGCAGATACGCAGTATTTT
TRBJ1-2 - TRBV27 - CASSPLGDNYGYTF TGTGCCAGCAGTCCCTTGGGAGATAACTATGGCTACACCTTC
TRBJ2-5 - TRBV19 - CASSLNQETQYF TGTGCCAGTAGTCTTAACCAAGAGACCCAGTACTTC
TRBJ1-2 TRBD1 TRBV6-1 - CASSDAADRPYYGYTF TGTGCCAGCAGTGATGCGGCGGACAGGCCCTACTATGGCTACACCTTC
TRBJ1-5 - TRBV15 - CATSREGTNQPQHF TGTGCCACCAGCAGAGAGGGCACTAATCAGCCCCAGCATTTT
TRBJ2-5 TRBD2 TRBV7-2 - CASSLRSIPGTRVQTQYF TGTGCCAGCAGCTTAAGGAGCATCCCCGGGACTAGAGTCCAGACCCAGTACTTC
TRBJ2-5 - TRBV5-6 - CASSFTAARETQYF TGTGCCAGCAGCTTTACGGCGGCAAGGGAGACCCAGTACTTC
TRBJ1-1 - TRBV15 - CATSRDIAEAFF TGTGCCACCAGCAGAGATATAGCTGAAGCTTTCTTT
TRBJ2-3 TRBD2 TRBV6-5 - CASRERGGTDTQYF TGTGCCAGCAGGGAGCGGGGCGGCACAGATACGCAGTATTTT
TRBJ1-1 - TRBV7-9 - CASSLGVGGAFF TGTGCCAGCAGCCTAGGGGTGGGGGGAGCTTTCTTT
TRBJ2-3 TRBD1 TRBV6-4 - CASSTGQDTDTQYF TGTGCCAGCAGTACCGGACAGGACACAGATACGCAGTATTTT
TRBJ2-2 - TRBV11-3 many CASSLLQSGTGELFF TGTGCCAGCAGCTTGTTACAGAGCGGCACCGGGGAGCTGTTTTTT
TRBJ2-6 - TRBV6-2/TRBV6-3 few CASSTRDNSGANVLTF TGTGCCAGCAGTACCCGGGACAACTCTGGGGCCAACGTCCTGACTTTC
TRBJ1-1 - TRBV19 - CASIRRSNTEAFF TGTGCCAGTATTCGCAGGTCTAACACTGAAGCTTTCTTT
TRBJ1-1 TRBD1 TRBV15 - CATSPGTGRGTEAFF TGTGCCACCAGTCCCGGGACAGGGAGGGGGACTGAAGCTTTCTTT
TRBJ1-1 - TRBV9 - CASSVGVQNTEAFF TGTGCCAGCAGCGTAGGTGTACAGAACACTGAAGCTTTCTTT
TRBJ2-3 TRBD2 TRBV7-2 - CASSFQTSGGTDTQYF TGTGCCAGCAGCTTCCAAACTAGCGGGGGTACAGATACGCAGTATTTT
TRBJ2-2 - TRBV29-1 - CSVEDLGELFF TGCAGCGTTGAAGATCTCGGGGAGCTGTTTTTT
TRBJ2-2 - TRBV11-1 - CASSLLATNTGELFF TGTGCCAGCAGCTTATTAGCGACGAACACCGGGGAGCTGTTTTTT
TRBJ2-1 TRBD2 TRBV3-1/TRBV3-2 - CASSPSPAGVAYNEQFF TGTGCCAGCAGCCCGTCCCCGGCGGGGGTTGCCTACAATGAGCAGTTCTTC
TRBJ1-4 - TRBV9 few CASSVGEGANEKLFF TGTGCCAGCAGCGTAGGCGAGGGGGCTAATGAAAAACTGTTTTTT
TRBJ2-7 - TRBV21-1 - CASSKDRGQMNYEQYF TGTGCCAGCAGCAAAGATCGAGGACAGATGAACTACGAGCAGTACTTC
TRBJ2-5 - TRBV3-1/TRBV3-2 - CASSQDPLAKYQETQYF TGTGCCAGCAGCCAAGATCCCCTAGCGAAGTACCAAGAGACCCAGTACTTC
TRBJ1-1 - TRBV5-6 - CASSLYRSEAFF TGTGCCAGCAGCCTATACAGGTCTGAAGCTTTCTTT
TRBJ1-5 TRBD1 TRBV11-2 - CASSLGQGMNQPQHF TGTGCCAGCAGCTTAGGACAGGGGATGAATCAGCCCCAGCATTTT
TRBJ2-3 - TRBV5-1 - CASSKGVSTDTQYF TGCGCCAGCAGCAAGGGAGTAAGCACAGATACGCAGTATTTT
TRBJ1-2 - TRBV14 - CASSLHGTYYGYTF TGTGCCAGCAGCCTACACGGGACTTACTATGGCTACACCTTC
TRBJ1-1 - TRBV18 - CASSPRGVGSTTEAFF TGTGCCAGCTCACCACGCGGGGTTGGGTCCACTACTGAAGCTTTCTTT
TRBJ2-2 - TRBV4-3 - CASSQEAGPSTGELFF TGCGCCAGCAGCCAAGAGGCGGGGCCGAGCACCGGGGAGCTGTTTTTT
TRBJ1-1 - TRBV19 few CASSIQGNTEAFF TGTGCCAGTAGTATACAGGGGAACACTGAAGCTTTCTTT
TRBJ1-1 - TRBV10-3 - CAISESPPVTEAFF TGTGCCATCAGTGAGTCCCCTCCGGTCACTGAAGCTTTCTTT
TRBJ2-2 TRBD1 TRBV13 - CASSEAPVGTGANTGELFF TGTGCCAGCAGCGAAGCCCCCGTCGGGACAGGCGCGAACACCGGGGAGCTGTTTTTT
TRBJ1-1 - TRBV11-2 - CASSLVGRRNTEAFF TGTGCCAGCAGCTTAGTGGGCAGAAGGAACACTGAAGCTTTCTTT
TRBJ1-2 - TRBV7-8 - CASREGTVSGYTF TGTGCCAGCAGAGAGGGGACTGTAAGTGGCTACACCTTC
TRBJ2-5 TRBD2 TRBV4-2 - CASSQERTSGGYETQYF TGTGCCAGCAGCCAGGAACGGACTAGCGGGGGTTACGAGACCCAGTACTTC
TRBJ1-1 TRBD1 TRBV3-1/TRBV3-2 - CASSRRPEGQVNEAFF TGTGCCAGCAGCCGACGTCCTGAAGGACAGGTTAACGAAGCTTTCTTT
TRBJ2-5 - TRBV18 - CASSSSGTQETQYF TGTGCCAGCTCATCAAGCGGAACCCAAGAGACCCAGTACTTC
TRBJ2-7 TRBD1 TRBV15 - CATSRQQTGLEQYF TGTGCCACCAGCAGGCAACAGACAGGGCTCGAGCAGTACTTC
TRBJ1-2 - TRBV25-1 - CASSGFTGDKADGYTF TGTGCCAGCAGTGGGTTTACCGGGGACAAAGCGGATGGCTACACCTTC
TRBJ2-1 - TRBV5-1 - CASSLGTAASYNEQFF TGCGCCAGCAGCTTAGGAACAGCCGCCTCCTACAATGAGCAGTTCTTC
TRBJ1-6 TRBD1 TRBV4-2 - CASSPDREYSPLHF TGTGCCAGCAGCCCCGACAGGGAGTATTCACCCCTCCACTTT
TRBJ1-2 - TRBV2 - CASSEPGHTIYGYTF TGTGCCAGCAGTGAACCGGGACACACTATCTATGGCTACACCTTC
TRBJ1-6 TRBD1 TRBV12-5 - CASGLPRGLSPLHF TGTGCTAGTGGTTTACCCAGGGGGCTTTCACCCCTCCACTTT
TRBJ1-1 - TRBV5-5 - CASSLAARVLNTEAFF TGTGCCAGCAGCTTGGCCGCCAGGGTACTGAACACTGAAGCTTTCTTT
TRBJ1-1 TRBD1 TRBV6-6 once CASSFATGDISEAFF TGTGCCAGCAGTTTCGCGACAGGGGACATTTCTGAAGCTTTCTTT
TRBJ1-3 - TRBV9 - CASSVGGDSGNTIYF TGTGCCAGCAGCGTAGGGGGGGACTCTGGAAACACCATATATTTT
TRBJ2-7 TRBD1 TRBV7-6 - CASSVGGGQGAYEQYF TGTGCCAGCAGCGTAGGCGGGGGACAGGGGGCCTACGAGCAGTACTTC
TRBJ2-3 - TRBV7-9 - CASSRSRGGRDTDTQYF TGTGCCAGCAGCCGATCACGAGGCGGGCGGGACACAGATACGCAGTATTTT
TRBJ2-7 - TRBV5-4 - CSYRDIGSYEQYF TGTTCCTACCGGGACATAGGTTCCTACGAGCAGTACTTC
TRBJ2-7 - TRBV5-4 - CASSIRAGYEQYF TGTGCCAGCAGTATCAGAGCAGGCTACGAGCAGTACTTC
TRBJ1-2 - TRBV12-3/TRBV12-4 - CASSYGVWGYTF TGTGCCAGCAGCTACGGGGTGTGGGGCTACACCTTC
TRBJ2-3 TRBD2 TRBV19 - CASSIRSSGGSTDTQYF TGTGCCAGTAGTATTCGGTCTAGCGGGGGGTCCACAGATACGCAGTATTTT
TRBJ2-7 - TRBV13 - CASSFRRRDSYEQYF TGTGCCAGCAGCTTCCGGCGGAGGGATTCCTACGAGCAGTACTTC